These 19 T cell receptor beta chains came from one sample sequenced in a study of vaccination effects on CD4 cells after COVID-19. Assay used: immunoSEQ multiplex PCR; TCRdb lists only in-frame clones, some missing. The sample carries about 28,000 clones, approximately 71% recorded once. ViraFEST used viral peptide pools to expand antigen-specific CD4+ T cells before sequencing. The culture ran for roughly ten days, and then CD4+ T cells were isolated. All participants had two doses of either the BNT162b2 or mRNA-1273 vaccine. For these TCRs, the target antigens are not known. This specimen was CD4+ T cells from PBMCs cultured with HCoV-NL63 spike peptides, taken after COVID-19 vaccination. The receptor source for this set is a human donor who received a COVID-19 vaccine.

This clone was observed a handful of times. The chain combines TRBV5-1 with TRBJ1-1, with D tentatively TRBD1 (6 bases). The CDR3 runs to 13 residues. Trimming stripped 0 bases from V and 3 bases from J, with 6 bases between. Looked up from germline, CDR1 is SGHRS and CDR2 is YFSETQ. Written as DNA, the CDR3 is TGCGCCAGCAGCTTGGGACAGGACACTGAAGCTTTCTTT. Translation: CASSLGQDTEAFF.

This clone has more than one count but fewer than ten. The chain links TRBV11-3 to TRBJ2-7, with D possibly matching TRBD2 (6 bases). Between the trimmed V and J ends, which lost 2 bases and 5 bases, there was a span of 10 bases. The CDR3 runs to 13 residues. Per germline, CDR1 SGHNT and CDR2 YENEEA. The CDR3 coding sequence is TGTGCCAGCAGCTTAACCGGGAGCGACGAGCAGTACTTC. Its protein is CASSLTGSDEQYF.

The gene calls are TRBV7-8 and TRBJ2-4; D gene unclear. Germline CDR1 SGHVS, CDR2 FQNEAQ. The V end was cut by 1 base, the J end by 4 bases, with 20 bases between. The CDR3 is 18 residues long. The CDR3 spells CASSLEVQTSKIKNIQYF. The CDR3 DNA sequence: TGTGCCAGCAGCTTAGAGGTCCAGACGTCGAAGATAAAAAACATTCAGTACTTC.

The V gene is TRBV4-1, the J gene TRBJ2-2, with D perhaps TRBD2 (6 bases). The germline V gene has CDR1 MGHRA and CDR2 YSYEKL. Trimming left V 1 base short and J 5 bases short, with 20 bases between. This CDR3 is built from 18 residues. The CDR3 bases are TGCGCCAGCAGCCAAGCGGGACTGATAGGGGTCGGAACCGGGGAGCTGTTTTTT. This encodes CASSQAGLIGVGTGELFF.

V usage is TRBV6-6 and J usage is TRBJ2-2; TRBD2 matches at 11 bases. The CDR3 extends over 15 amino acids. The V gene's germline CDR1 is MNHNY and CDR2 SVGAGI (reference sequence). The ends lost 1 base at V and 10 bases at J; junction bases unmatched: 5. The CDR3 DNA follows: TGTGCCAGCAGTTACTGGGGACTAGCGGTACTGGAGCTGTTTTTT. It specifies CASSYWGLAVLELFF.

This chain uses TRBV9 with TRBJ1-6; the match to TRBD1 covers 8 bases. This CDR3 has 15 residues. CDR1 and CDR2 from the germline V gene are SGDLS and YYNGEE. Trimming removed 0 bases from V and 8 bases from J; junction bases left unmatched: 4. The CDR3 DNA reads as TGTGCCAGCAGCGTAGGTCGGGACAGGTATTCACCCCTCCACTTT. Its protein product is CASSVGRDRYSPLHF.

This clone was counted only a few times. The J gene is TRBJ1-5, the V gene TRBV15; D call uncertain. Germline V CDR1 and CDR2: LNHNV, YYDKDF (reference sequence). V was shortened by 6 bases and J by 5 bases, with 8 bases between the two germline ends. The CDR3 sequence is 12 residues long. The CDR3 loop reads CATSQADQPQHF. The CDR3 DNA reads TGTGCCACCAGTCAGGCAGATCAGCCCCAGCATTTT.

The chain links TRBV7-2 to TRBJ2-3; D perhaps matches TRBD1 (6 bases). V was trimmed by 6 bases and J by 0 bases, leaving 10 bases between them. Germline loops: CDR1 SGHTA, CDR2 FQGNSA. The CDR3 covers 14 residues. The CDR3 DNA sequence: TGTGCCAGCAGAAAAGGACAGAGCACAGATACGCAGTATTTT. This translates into CASRKGQSTDTQYF. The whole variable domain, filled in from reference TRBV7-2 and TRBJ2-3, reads GAGVSQSPSNKVTEKGKDVELRCDPISGHTALYWYRQSLGQGLEFLIYFQGNSAPDKSGLPSDRFSAERTGGSVSTLTIQRTQQEDSAVYLCASRKGQSTDTQYFGPGTRLTVL.

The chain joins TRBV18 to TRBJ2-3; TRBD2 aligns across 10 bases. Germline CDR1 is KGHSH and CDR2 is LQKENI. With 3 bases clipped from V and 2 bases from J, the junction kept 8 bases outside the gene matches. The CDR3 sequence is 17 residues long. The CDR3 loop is CASSPMLAGGHTDTQYF. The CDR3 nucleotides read TGTGCCAGCTCACCCATGTTAGCGGGGGGCCACACAGATACGCAGTATTTT.

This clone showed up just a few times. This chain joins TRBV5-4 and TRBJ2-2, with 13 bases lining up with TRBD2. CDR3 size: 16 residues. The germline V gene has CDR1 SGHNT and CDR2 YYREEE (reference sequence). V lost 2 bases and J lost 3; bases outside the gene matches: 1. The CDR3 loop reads CASSFGLAGDTGELFF. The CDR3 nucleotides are TGTGCCAGCAGCTTCGGACTAGCGGGAGACACCGGGGAGCTGTTTTTT.

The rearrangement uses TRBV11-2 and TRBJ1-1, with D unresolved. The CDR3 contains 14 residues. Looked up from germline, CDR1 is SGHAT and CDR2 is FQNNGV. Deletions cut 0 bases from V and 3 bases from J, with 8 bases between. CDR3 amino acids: CASSLDRWDTEAFF. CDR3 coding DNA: TGTGCCAGCAGCTTAGATCGGTGGGACACTGAAGCTTTCTTT. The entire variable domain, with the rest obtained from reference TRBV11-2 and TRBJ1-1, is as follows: EAGVAQSPRYKIIEKRQSVAFWCNPISGHATLYWYQQILGQGPKLLIQFQNNGVVDDSQLPKDRFSAERLKGVDSTLKIQPAKLEDSAVYLCASSLDRWDTEAFFGQGTRLTVV.

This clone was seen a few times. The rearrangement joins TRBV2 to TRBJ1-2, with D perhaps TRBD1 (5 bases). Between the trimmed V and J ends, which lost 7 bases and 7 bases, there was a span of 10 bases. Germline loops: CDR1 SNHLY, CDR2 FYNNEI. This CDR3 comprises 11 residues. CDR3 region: CASTGTFGYTF. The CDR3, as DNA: TGTGCCAGCACCGGGACTTTTGGCTACACCTTC.

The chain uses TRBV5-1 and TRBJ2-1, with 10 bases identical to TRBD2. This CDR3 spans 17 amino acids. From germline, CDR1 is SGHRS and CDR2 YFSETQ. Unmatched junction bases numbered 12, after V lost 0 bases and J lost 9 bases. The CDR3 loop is CASSLESLAGASGEQFF. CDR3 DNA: TGCGCCAGCAGCTTGGAGTCCCTAGCGGGGGCCTCGGGTGAGCAGTTCTTC.

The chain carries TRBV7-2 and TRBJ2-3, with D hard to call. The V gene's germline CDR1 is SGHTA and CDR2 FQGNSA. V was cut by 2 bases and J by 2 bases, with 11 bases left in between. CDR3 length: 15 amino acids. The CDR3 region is CASSLLSRITDTQYF. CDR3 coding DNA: TGTGCCAGCAGCTTATTATCCAGGATCACAGATACGCAGTATTTT.

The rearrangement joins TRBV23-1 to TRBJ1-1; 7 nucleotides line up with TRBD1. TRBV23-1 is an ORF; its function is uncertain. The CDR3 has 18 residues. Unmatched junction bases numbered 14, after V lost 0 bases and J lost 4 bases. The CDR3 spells CASSQSRRQGVCCTEAFF. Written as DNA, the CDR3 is TGCGCCAGCAGTCAATCCAGGCGGCAGGGGGTTTGTTGCACTGAAGCTTTCTTT.

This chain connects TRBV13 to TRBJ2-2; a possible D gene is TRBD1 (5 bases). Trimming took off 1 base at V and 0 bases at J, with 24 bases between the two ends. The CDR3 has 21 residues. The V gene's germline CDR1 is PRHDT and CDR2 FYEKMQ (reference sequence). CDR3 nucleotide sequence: TGTGCCAGCAGCTTAGTATCGGAGAGGTTAGAAGGGGCCCCGAACACCGGGGAGCTGTTTTTT. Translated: CASSLVSERLEGAPNTGELFF.

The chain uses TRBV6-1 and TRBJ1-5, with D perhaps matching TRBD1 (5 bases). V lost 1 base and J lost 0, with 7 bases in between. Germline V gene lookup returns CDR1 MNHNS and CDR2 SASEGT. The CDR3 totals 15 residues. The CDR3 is CASSEGRVSNQPQHF. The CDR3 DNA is TGTGCCAGCAGTGAAGGCAGGGTTAGCAATCAGCCCCAGCATTTT.

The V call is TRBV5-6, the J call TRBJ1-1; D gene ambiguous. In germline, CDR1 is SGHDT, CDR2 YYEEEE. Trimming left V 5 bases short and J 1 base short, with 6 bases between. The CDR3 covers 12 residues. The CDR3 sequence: CASRRWNTEAFF. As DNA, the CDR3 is TGTGCCAGCAGACGATGGAACACTGAAGCTTTCTTT.

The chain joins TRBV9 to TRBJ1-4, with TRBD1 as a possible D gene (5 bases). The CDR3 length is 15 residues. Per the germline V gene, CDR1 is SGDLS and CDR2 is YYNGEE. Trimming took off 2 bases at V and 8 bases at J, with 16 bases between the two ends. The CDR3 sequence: CASSVGSGRGEKLFF. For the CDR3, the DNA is TGTGCCAGCAGCGTCGGGTCGGGGAGGGGCGAAAAACTGTTTTTT.